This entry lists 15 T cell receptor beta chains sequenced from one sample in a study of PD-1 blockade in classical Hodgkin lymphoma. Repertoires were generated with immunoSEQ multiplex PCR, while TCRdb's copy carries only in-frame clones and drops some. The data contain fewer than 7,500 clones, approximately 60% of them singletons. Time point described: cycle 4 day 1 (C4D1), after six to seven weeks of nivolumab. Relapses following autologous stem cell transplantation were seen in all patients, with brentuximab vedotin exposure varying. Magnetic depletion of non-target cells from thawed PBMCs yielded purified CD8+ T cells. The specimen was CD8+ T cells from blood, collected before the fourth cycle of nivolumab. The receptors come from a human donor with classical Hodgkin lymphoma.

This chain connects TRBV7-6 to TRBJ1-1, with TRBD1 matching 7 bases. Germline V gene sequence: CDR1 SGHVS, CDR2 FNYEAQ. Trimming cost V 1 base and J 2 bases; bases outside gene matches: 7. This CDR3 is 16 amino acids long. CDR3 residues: CASSLVDRTSNTEAFF. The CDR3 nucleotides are TGTGCCAGCAGCTTAGTGGACAGGACATCTAACACTGAAGCTTTCTTT. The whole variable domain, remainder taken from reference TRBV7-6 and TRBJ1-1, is GAGVSQSPRYKVTKRGQDVALRCDPISGHVSLYWYRQALGQGPEFLTYFNYEAQQDKSGLPNDRFSAERPEGSISTLTIQRTEQRDSAMYRCASSLVDRTSNTEAFFGQGTRLTVV.

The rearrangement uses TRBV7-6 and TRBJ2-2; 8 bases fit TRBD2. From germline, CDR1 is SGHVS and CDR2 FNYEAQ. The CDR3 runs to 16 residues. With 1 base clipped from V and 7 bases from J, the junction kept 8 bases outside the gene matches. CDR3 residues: CASSLGAGDKVGELFF. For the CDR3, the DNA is TGTGCCAGCAGCTTAGGAGCGGGAGACAAGGTCGGGGAGCTGTTTTTT.

The CDR3 DNA sequence: TGTGCCAGCAGCTTACCCTACGCGAGCAATGAGCAGTTCTTC. Translated, it gives CASSLPYASNEQFF. The chain recombines TRBV7-9 with TRBJ2-1; D ambiguous. The CDR3 length is 14 residues. Trimming removed 2 bases at V and 6 bases at J, with 11 bases between. Germline loops: CDR1 SEHNR, CDR2 FQNEAQ (reference sequence).

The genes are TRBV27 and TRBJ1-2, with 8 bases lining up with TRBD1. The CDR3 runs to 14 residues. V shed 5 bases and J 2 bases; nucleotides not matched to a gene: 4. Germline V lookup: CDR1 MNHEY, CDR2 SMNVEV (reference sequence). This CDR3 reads CASSQRQGNYGYTF. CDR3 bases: TGTGCCAGCAGTCAAAGACAGGGGAACTATGGCTACACCTTC.

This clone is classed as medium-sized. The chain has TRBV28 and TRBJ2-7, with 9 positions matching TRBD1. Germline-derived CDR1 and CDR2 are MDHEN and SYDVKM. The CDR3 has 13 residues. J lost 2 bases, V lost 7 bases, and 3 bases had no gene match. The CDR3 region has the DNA TGTGCCAGCATTGGGACAGGGACCTACGAGCAGTACTTC. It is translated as CASIGTGTYEQYF.

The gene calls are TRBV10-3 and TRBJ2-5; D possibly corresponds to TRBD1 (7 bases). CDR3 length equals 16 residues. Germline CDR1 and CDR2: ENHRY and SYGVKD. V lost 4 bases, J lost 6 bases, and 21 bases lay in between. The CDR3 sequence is CAISGRTGGERKTQYF. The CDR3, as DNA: TGTGCCATCAGTGGCCGGACAGGAGGGGAAAGAAAGACCCAGTACTTC.

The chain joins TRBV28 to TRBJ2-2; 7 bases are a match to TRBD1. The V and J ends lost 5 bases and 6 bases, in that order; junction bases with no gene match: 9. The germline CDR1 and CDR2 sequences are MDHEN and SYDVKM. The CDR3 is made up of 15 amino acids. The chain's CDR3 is CASSPPRQGAGELFF. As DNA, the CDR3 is TGTGCCAGCAGTCCCCCCAGGCAGGGGGCCGGGGAGCTGTTTTTT.

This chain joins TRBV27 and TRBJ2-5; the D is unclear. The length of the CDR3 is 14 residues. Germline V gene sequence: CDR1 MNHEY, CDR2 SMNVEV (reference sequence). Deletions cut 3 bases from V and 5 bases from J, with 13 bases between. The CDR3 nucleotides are TGTGCCAGCAGTTTTGAGTCCGGCCGGGAGACCCAGTACTTC. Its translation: CASSFESGRETQYF.

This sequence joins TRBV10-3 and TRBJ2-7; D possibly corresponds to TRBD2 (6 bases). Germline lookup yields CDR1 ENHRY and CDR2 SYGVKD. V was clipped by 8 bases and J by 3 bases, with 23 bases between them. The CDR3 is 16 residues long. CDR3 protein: CAILNDRDSSHYEQYF. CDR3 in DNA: TGTGCCATCCTAAACGACCGGGACTCGAGCCACTACGAGCAGTACTTC.

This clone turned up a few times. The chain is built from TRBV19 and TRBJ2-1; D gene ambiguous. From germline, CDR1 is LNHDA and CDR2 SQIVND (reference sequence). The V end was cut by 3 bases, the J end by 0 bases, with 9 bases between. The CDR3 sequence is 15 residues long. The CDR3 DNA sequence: TGTGCCAGTAGTATCTCGGCGAGCTCCTACAATGAGCAGTTCTTC. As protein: CASSISASSYNEQFF. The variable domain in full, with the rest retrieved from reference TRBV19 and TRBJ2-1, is DGGITQSPKYLFRKEGQNVTLSCEQNLNHDAMYWYRQDPGQGLRLIYYSQIVNDFQKGDIAEGYSVSREKKESFPLTVTSAQKNPTAFYLCASSISASSYNEQFFGPGTRLTVL.

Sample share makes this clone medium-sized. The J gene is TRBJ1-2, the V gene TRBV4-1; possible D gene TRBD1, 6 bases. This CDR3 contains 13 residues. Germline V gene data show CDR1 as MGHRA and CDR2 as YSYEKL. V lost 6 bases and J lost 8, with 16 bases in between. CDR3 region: CASRHGEGDGYTF. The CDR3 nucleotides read TGCGCCAGCAGACACGGCGAGGGGGACGGCTACACCTTC.

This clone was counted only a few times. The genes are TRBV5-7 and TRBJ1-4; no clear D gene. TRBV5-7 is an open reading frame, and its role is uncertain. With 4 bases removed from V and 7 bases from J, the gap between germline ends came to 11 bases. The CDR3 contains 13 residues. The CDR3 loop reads CASSLGRSEKLFF. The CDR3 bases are TGTGCCAGCAGCCTTGGCCGGAGTGAAAAACTGTTTTTT.

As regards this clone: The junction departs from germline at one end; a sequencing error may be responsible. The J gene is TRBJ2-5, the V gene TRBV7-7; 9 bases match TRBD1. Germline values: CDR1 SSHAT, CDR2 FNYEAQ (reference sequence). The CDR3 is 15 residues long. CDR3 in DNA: TGTGCTAGCAGCGGCCGGGACAGGGAGGGAGAGACCCAGTACTTC. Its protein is CASSGRDREGETQYF.

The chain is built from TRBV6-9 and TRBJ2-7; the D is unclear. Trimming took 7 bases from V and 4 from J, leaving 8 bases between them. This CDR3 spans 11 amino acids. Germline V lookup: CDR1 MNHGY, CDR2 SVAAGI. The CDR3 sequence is CASTPTYEQYF. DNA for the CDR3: TGTGCCAGCACCCCGACTTACGAGCAGTACTTC.

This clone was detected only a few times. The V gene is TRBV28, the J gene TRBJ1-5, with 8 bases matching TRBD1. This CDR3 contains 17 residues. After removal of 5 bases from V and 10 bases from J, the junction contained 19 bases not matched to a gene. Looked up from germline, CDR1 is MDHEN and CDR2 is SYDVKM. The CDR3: CASSPLRAGGEYEPQHF. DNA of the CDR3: TGTGCCAGCAGTCCATTGCGGGCAGGGGGCGAATACGAACCCCAGCATTTT.